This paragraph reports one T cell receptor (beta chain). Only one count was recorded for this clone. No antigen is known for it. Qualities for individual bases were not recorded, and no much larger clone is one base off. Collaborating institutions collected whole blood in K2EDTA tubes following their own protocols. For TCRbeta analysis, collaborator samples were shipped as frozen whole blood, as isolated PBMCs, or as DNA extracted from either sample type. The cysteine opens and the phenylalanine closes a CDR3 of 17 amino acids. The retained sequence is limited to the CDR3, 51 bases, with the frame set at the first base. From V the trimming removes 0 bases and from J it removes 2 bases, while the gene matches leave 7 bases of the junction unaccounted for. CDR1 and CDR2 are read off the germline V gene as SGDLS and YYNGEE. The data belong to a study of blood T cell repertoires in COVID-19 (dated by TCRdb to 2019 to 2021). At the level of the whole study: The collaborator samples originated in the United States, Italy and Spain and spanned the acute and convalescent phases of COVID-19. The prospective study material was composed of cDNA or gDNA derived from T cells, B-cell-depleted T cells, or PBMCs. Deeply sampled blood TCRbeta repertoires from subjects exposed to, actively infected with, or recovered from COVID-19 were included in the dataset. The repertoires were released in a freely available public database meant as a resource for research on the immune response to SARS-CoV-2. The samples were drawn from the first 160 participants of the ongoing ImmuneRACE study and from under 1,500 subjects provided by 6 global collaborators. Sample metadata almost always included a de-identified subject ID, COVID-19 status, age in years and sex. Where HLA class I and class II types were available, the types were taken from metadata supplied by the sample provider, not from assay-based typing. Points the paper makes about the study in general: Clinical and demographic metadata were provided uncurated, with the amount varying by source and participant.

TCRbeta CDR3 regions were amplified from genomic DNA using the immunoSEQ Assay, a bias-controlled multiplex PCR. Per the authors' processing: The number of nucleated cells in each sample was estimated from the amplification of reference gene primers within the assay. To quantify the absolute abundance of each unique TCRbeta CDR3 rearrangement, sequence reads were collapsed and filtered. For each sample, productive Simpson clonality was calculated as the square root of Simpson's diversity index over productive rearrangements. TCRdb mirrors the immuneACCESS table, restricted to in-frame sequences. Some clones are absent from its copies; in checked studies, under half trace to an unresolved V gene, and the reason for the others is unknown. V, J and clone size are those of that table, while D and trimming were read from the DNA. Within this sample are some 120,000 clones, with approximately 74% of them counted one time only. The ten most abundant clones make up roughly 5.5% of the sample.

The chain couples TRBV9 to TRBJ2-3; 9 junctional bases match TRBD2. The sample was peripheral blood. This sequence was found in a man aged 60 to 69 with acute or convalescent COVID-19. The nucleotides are TGTGCCAGCAGCGTAGGTCTAGCGGGATCCTTCACAGATACGCAGTATTTT. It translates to CASSVGLAGSFTDTQYF.